Following are 27 T cell receptor beta chains from one sample sequenced in a study of blood T cell repertoires in COVID-19. This table comes from immunoSEQ multiplex PCR, and its TCRdb copy is limited to in-frame clones, with some not included. The sample holds 250,000 to 300,000 clones; 75% to 90% are singletons and the top ten take 2.5% to 3%. Sequences were obtained from peripheral blood. Every receptor here comes from a woman in her twenties or thirties with active or convalescent COVID-19.

V and J are TRBV6-5 and TRBJ2-1, with 8 bases that match TRBD1. Germline CDR1 and CDR2: MNHEY and SVGAGI. Unmatched junction bases numbered 8, after V lost 6 bases and J lost 7 bases. The CDR3 covers 14 residues. Here the CDR3 reads CASSLFQGANEQFF. CDR3 in DNA: TGTGCCAGCAGCTTATTTCAGGGGGCTAATGAGCAGTTCTTC.

The genes are TRBV6-1 and TRBJ1-4; a weak D match, TRBD1 (6 bases). The CDR3 runs to 14 residues. Trimming left V 3 bases short and J 8 bases short, with 13 bases between. The germline V gene encodes CDR1 MNHNS and CDR2 SASEGT. The CDR3: CASSDGGAWEKLFF. Written as DNA, the CDR3 is TGTGCCAGCAGTGATGGGGGGGCCTGGGAAAAACTGTTTTTT.

This chain links TRBV7-2 with TRBJ1-3, with 7 nucleotides matching TRBD1. The ends lost 1 base at V and 4 bases at J; junction bases unmatched: 7. Germline-derived CDR1 and CDR2 are SGHTA and FQGNSA. The CDR3 covers 16 residues. In DNA form, the CDR3 reads TGTGCCAGCAGCTTAGGACCGACAGGGCGAGGAAACACCATATATTTT. The encoded protein is CASSLGPTGRGNTIYF.

V gene TRBV19 combines with J gene TRBJ1-1; 8 nucleotides agree with TRBD1. The CDR3 is 14 residues long. Trimming removed 6 bases from V and 4 bases from J; junction bases left unmatched: 7. Germline CDR1 and CDR2: LNHDA and SQIVND (reference sequence). The CDR3 region is CASRTTGVSTEAFF. CDR3 nucleotide sequence: TGTGCCAGTAGGACGACAGGGGTGAGCACTGAAGCTTTCTTT. Full variable domain (rest looked up from reference TRBV19 and TRBJ1-1): DGGITQSPKYLFRKEGQNVTLSCEQNLNHDAMYWYRQDPGQGLRLIYYSQIVNDFQKGDIAEGYSVSREKKESFPLTVTSAQKNPTAFYLCASRTTGVSTEAFFGQGTRLTVV.

The chain employs TRBV6-5 and TRBJ2-2; 7 nucleotides agree with TRBD2. The CDR3 is 12 residues long. Germline lookup yields CDR1 MNHEY and CDR2 SVGAGI. V lost 8 bases, J lost 4 bases, and 1 base stayed unmatched. DNA for the CDR3: TGTGCCAGCGGGGGGGTCACCGGGGAGCTGTTTTTT. Amino acid sequence: CASGGVTGELFF.

The chain couples TRBV15 to TRBJ1-2; the match to TRBD1 covers 7 bases. This CDR3 comprises 15 residues. CDR1 is LNHNV and CDR2 is YYDKDF in the germline V gene (reference sequence). V lost 0 bases, J lost 7 bases, and 8 bases stayed unmatched. CDR3 protein: CATSRDSRQGSGYTF. CDR3 nucleotides: TGTGCCACCAGCAGAGATTCAAGACAGGGCTCTGGCTACACCTTC.

The chain links TRBV9 to TRBJ1-1; TRBD1 agrees at 11 bases. This CDR3 has 16 amino acids. Unmatched junction bases numbered 8, after V lost 3 bases and J lost 4 bases. Germline assignment: CDR1 SGDLS and CDR2 YYNGEE. The CDR3 coding sequence is TGTGCCAGCAGCGCACCGGGACAGGGGGGGCGCACTGAAGCTTTCTTT. Translation gives CASSAPGQGGRTEAFF.

The chain has TRBV19 and TRBJ1-5, with 7 nucleotides matching TRBD1. V gave up 9 bases and J gave up 7 bases; unmatched junction bases: 18. The CDR3 spans 16 residues. The germline V gene encodes CDR1 LNHDA and CDR2 SQIVND (reference sequence). The CDR3 sequence is CASESLRTGGYQPQHF. The CDR3 DNA reads TGTGCCAGCGAATCCCTAAGGACAGGAGGTTACCAGCCCCAGCATTTT.

The gene calls are TRBV5-1 and TRBJ1-2; the match to TRBD1 covers 11 bases. V gave up 4 bases and J gave up 2 bases; unmatched junction bases: 4. The CDR3 runs 15 residues. Germline loops: CDR1 SGHRS, CDR2 YFSETQ. CDR3 sequence reads: CASSLRTGGNYGYTF. In DNA form, the CDR3 reads TGCGCCAGCAGCCTCCGGACAGGGGGCAACTATGGCTACACCTTC. Complete variable domain (other parts from reference TRBV5-1 and TRBJ1-2): KAGVTQTPRYLIKTRGQQVTLSCSPISGHRSVSWYQQTPGQGLQFLFEYFSETQRNKGNFPGRFSGRQFSNSRSEMNVSTLELGDSALYLCASSLRTGGNYGYTFGSGTRLTVV.

The V gene is TRBV18, the J gene TRBJ2-7; 7 bases match TRBD1. V trimming: 3 bases; J trimming: 6 bases; junction bases outside the gene matches: 11. This CDR3 spans 15 amino acids. Germline V gene sequence: CDR1 KGHSH, CDR2 LQKENI. The CDR3 DNA follows: TGTGCCAGCTCACCTCGACAGGGACGGGATACCGAGCAGTACTTC. Translated: CASSPRQGRDTEQYF.

This chain uses TRBV30 with TRBJ2-3, with 8 bases identical to TRBD2. J gave up 5 bases and V 2 bases, and 9 bases lay outside the gene matches. CDR1 GTSNPN and CDR2 SVGIG come from the germline V gene (reference sequence). The CDR3 extends over 15 amino acids. The CDR3 spells CAWSTAGGRGDTQYF. The CDR3 nucleotides read TGTGCCTGGAGTACGGCGGGGGGCCGCGGAGATACGCAGTATTTT.

This chain connects TRBV14 to TRBJ2-4; 7 bases are a match to TRBD2. Germline values: CDR1 SGHDN, CDR2 FVKESK. J was trimmed by 0 bases and V by 1 base; bases with no gene match: 3. CDR3 length: 16 amino acids. The CDR3 sequence is CASSQASGLAKNIQYF. DNA of the CDR3: TGTGCCAGCAGCCAAGCTAGCGGTCTAGCCAAAAACATTCAGTACTTC.

The rearrangement joins TRBV15 to TRBJ1-1, with TRBD1 matching over 10 bases. Germline V gene lookup returns CDR1 LNHNV and CDR2 YYDKDF (reference sequence). CDR3 length equals 15 residues. V lost 3 bases to trimming and J lost 3 bases; unmatched junction nucleotides: 4. Here the CDR3 reads CATSRKDRGDTEAFF. The CDR3 bases are TGTGCCACCAGCAGGAAGGACAGGGGGGACACTGAAGCTTTCTTT.

The CDR3 loop reads CSVEASYNEQFF. The CDR3 region has the DNA TGCAGCGTTGAAGCGTCCTACAATGAGCAGTTCTTC. This chain connects TRBV29-1 to TRBJ2-1; D remains unclear. CDR3 length: 12 residues. The ends were cut back, 1 base at V and 1 base at J, with 2 bases in the middle. The germline CDR1 and CDR2 sequences are SQVTM and ANQGSEA.

About this clone itself: The same CDR3 can be traced to other DNA sequences in this sample. The chain couples TRBV12-3 or TRBV12-4 to TRBJ2-7; unclear D gene. Trimming removed 5 bases from V and 0 bases from J, with 5 bases in between. CDR3 size: 12 residues. CDR3 coding DNA: TGTGCCAGCAGTCCTAGCTCCTACGAGCAGTACTTC. As protein: CASSPSSYEQYF.

This clone was recorded only once. The chain is built from TRBV7-2 and TRBJ2-3, with D tentatively TRBD1 (5 bases). From germline, CDR1 is SGHTA and CDR2 FQGNSA. The CDR3 extends over 13 amino acids. V was trimmed by 4 bases and J by 9 bases, leaving 14 bases between them. The CDR3 loop is CASSSQGTLTQYF. The CDR3 DNA reads TGTGCCAGCAGCTCGCAGGGTACCCTGACGCAGTATTTT.

V usage is TRBV5-5 and J usage is TRBJ2-7; the match to TRBD1 covers 9 bases. The germline V gene encodes CDR1 SGHKS and CDR2 YYEKEE (reference sequence). The V segment lost 4 bases and the J segment 2 bases; nucleotides outside the gene matches: 4. The CDR3 sequence is 14 residues long. The CDR3 DNA is TGTGCCAGCAGCGTGGGACAGGGACCCTACGAGCAGTACTTC. Translated: CASSVGQGPYEQYF.

The chain employs TRBV7-9 and TRBJ1-1; D is undetermined. The CDR3 length is 14 residues. The germline V gene encodes CDR1 SEHNR and CDR2 FQNEAQ (reference sequence). Trimming pared 1 base from V and 0 bases from J, leaving 6 bases between. The CDR3 DNA follows: TGTGCCAGCAGCTTAGAAGCGGTGAACACTGAAGCTTTCTTT. Translation gives CASSLEAVNTEAFF.

The chain uses TRBV27 and TRBJ1-1; D possibly corresponds to TRBD1 (6 bases). Germline lookup yields CDR1 MNHEY and CDR2 SMNVEV (reference sequence). This CDR3 contains 16 residues. V shed 0 bases and J shed 0 bases, with 11 bases lying between them. CDR3 DNA: TGTGCCAGCAGTTTATCGGGGGCTTTGATGAACACTGAAGCTTTCTTT. Translated: CASSLSGALMNTEAFF.

V gene TRBV24-1 combines with J gene TRBJ2-3; 8 bases agree with TRBD1. J was trimmed by 6 bases and V by 0 bases; bases with no gene match: 7. This CDR3 is built from 16 residues. The germline V gene encodes CDR1 KGHDR and CDR2 SFDVKD. CDR3 loop: CATSDLRDRLGDTQYF. The CDR3, as DNA: TGTGCCACCAGTGATTTGCGGGACAGGCTGGGGGATACGCAGTATTTT.

This clone was counted only a few times. The chain employs TRBV7-2 and TRBJ2-7; the D is unclear. Between the trimmed V and J ends, which lost 8 bases and 6 bases, there was a span of 20 bases. Germline-derived CDR1 and CDR2 are SGHTA and FQGNSA. This CDR3 has 14 amino acids. CDR3 in DNA: TGTGCCAGCTCACCGACTCCAGTTCCCCGCGAGCAGTACTTC. Its translation is CASSPTPVPREQYF.

This rearrangement joins TRBV6-5 to TRBJ1-1; D unclear. In germline, CDR1 is MNHEY, CDR2 SVGAGI. The CDR3 covers 14 residues. The V and J ends lost 6 bases and 6 bases respectively, with 17 bases between them. The CDR3 is CASSQRRVSAEAFF. As DNA, the CDR3 is TGTGCCAGCAGCCAACGGCGGGTGAGCGCTGAAGCTTTCTTT.

The rearrangement uses TRBV5-3 and TRBJ2-1, with 12 nucleotides matching TRBD2. TRBV5-3 is marked as an open reading frame, function uncertain. The junction had 11 bases not matched to a gene; V was cut back by 4 bases and J by 3 bases. The CDR3 sequence is 18 residues long. This CDR3 reads CARSLGLAGGTYYNEQFF. The CDR3 DNA reads as TGTGCCAGAAGCCTCGGTCTAGCGGGGGGGACTTACTACAATGAGCAGTTCTTC.

The chain uses TRBV10-3 and TRBJ2-6; D gene uncertain. The germline V and J ends were trimmed by 0 bases and 4 bases, with 10 bases remaining between them. CDR3 size: 16 residues. In germline, CDR1 is ENHRY, CDR2 SYGVKD. CDR3 bases: TGTGCCATCAGTGAGTCGATTATGGCCGGGGCCAACGTCCTGACTTTC. Translating it yields CAISESIMAGANVLTF.

The chain employs TRBV7-2 and TRBJ2-1; D gene uncertain. Germline V CDR1 and CDR2: SGHTA, FQGNSA. This CDR3 comprises 13 residues. V was clipped by 1 base and J by 5 bases, with 6 bases between them. CDR3 bases: TGTGCCAGCAGCTTAGGCCCGGACAATGAGCAGTTCTTC. Translating it yields CASSLGPDNEQFF.

The V call is TRBV27, the J call TRBJ2-3, with 10 positions matching TRBD2. This CDR3 is 14 amino acids long. CDR1 is MNHEY, CDR2 SMNVEV, per germline (reference sequence). The V segment lost 8 bases and the J segment 5 bases; nucleotides outside the gene matches: 7. The CDR3 loop is CASRQAGGQDTQYF. The CDR3 DNA is TGTGCCAGCCGGCAAGCGGGGGGGCAAGATACGCAGTATTTT.

V is TRBV7-9 and J is TRBJ1-2; D gene uncertain. This CDR3 comprises 15 residues. Germline assignment: CDR1 SEHNR and CDR2 FQNEAQ (reference sequence). Trimming removed 5 bases from V and 4 bases from J, with 17 bases in between. Here the CDR3 DNA reads TGTGCCAGCAGCCCCGCGGTGTTGCTAGTCTATGGCTACACCTTC. Protein: CASSPAVLLVYGYTF.